Described below is a single T cell receptor (beta chain) sequence and its context. Its antigen is as yet unknown. With a much larger clone just one base away, this may be a read error. This entry comes from a study of CD8+CD57+ T cells in acquired aplastic anemia. Study-level information: Average DNA yield from sorted CD4+ and CD8+ cells was 3.2 ug.

It was patients with CD8+CD57+ cell expansion by flow cytometry who were chosen for sequencing. Severe acquired aplastic anemia was present in every patient. The use of genomic DNA as template underpinned the TCR beta VDJ and CDR3 profiling. MiXCR, applied by TCRdb to the reads, yields one record per CDR3 protein. This table holds just over 450,000 distinct CDR3 sequences, around 32% found once. V was clipped by 0 bases and J by 3 bases, with 6 bases between them. Germline CDR1 is SGDLS and CDR2 is YYNGEE. The CDR3 runs 13 residues. Findings of the study overall: In CD8+ cells, Simpson's diversity showed no significant difference between patients and controls.

Sequenced: sorted CD4+, CD8+, or CD8+CD57+ T cells (not recorded which) from PBMCs. The rearrangement links TRBV9 to TRBJ1-1; D perhaps matches TRBD1 (5 bases). This receptor was taken from a human donor with aplastic anemia. The CDR3 DNA reads as TGTGCCAGCAGCGTAGCGGGGGACACTGAAGCTTTCTTT. Amino acids: CASSVAGDTEAFF.